The entry below gives a single TCR beta chain sequence along with its context. The antigen this receptor binds is unknown. No clone much larger than this one lies a single base away; base qualities are absent. The germline V gene specifies SNHLY as CDR1 and FYNNEI as CDR2. The cysteine opens and the phenylalanine closes a CDR3 of 15 amino acids. Only CDR3 DNA remains: 45 bases, in frame from the first base. Compared with germline, V lacks 3 bases and J lacks 0 bases; bases without a gene match: 2. The data originate from a study of blood T cell repertoires in COVID-19 (dated by TCRdb to 2020 to 2022). About the investigation overall: The collaborator samples originated in the United States, Italy and Spain and spanned the acute and convalescent phases of COVID-19. The prospective study material was composed of cDNA or gDNA derived from T cells, B-cell-depleted T cells, or PBMCs. Deeply sampled blood TCRbeta repertoires from subjects exposed to, actively infected with, or recovered from COVID-19 were included in the dataset. The repertoires were made available in a free public database intended to serve as a resource for research on the immune response to SARS-CoV-2. Samples came from the ongoing ImmuneRACE study (first 160 participants) plus 1,254 subjects from 6 global collaborators. Sample metadata almost always included a de-identified subject ID, COVID-19 status, age in years and sex. Where HLA class I and class II types were available, the types were taken from metadata supplied by the sample provider, not from assay-based typing.

TCRbeta CDR3 regions were amplified from genomic DNA by means of the immunoSEQ Assay, a bias-controlled multiplex PCR. Per the authors' processing: The number of nucleated cells in each sample was estimated from the amplification of reference gene primers within the assay. Sequence reads were collapsed and filtered to measure the absolute abundance of every unique TCRbeta CDR3 rearrangement. For each sample, productive Simpson clonality was calculated as the square root of Simpson's diversity index across productive rearrangements. Held by TCRdb, this immuneACCESS table contains in-frame sequences only and omits some clones. Under half of the omission traces to an unresolved V gene where checked; the cause of the rest is unknown. V and J calls and clone size are given by that table; D and trimming were obtained from the DNA. This sample has 200,000 to 300,000 clones in its table, and approximately 86% of those were observed once. The ten largest clones represent under 2% of the sample.

Each collaborating institution followed its own protocols to collect whole blood in K2EDTA tubes. Collaborator samples were shipped for TCRbeta analysis as frozen whole blood, isolated PBMCs, or DNA extracted from either sample type. Results the study describes overall, beyond this receptor: Clinical and demographic metadata were provided uncurated, with the amount varying by source and participant.

The sequence links TRBV2 to TRBJ2-5; 9 nucleotides in the junction match TRBD1. The clonotype originates from a man aged 30 to 39 with active or convalescent COVID-19. The sequenced sample consisted of peripheral blood. The CDR3 protein is CASSEDRGYQETQYF. The nucleotide sequence reads as follows: TGTGCCAGCAGTGAGGACAGGGGCTACCAAGAGACCCAGTACTTC.